Each of the 6 T cell receptor beta chains below was sequenced from the same sample in a study of beta chain features in type 1 diabetes. As every portion of the isolated RNA was reverse transcribed, the sequencing read expressed TCRB transcripts. Sequenced by immunoSEQ multiplex PCR; TCRdb stores in-frame clones only, minus some. The sample contains under 300,000 clones, about 23% of which appear only once. Study results and limitations: All four CD4+ subsets from Type 1 diabetes patients carried moderately but significantly shorter TCRB CDR3s.

No antigen has been assigned to these receptors. The specimen was naive CD4+ T cells from blood. These receptors were collected from a woman aged 25-40 years with type 1 diabetes.

This clone was detected a few times. The V and J genes are TRBV14 and TRBJ2-5, with D maybe TRBD1 (5 bases). Germline CDR1 SGHDN, CDR2 FVKESK. V shed 1 base and J shed 5 bases, with 11 bases lying between them. The CDR3 sequence is 14 residues long. CDR3 loop: CASSQARGKETQYF. CDR3 DNA sequence: TGTGCCAGCAGCCAAGCAAGGGGAAAGGAGACCCAGTACTTC.

In this sample, this clone turned up a few times. This chain uses TRBV7-2 with TRBJ1-2; TRBD1 matches at 8 bases. The CDR3 consists of 14 residues. V was clipped by 3 bases and J by 5 bases; unmatched bases: 5. In germline, CDR1 is SGHTA, CDR2 FQGNSA. This CDR3 is CASSFYRGGYGYTF. The CDR3 DNA reads as TGTGCCAGCAGCTTTTACAGGGGGGGGTATGGCTACACCTTC.

This clone was seen a handful of times. This chain links TRBV18 with TRBJ2-7; 10 bases map to TRBD2. After removal of 2 bases from V and 4 bases from J, the junction contained 8 bases not matched to a gene. Germline V gene sequence: CDR1 KGHSH, CDR2 LQKENI. The CDR3 loop spans 16 amino acids. DNA of the CDR3: TGTGCCAGCTCACCAAGGGCTAGCGGGAGTACTTACGAGCAGTACTTC. Its protein is CASSPRASGSTYEQYF.

This clone was counted between two and nine times. The chain joins TRBV30 to TRBJ2-1; 7 bases fit TRBD1. Trimming at V came to 5 bases and at J to 5 bases, leaving 9 bases not matched to a gene. This CDR3 has 14 residues. Per the germline V gene, CDR1 is GTSNPN and CDR2 is SVGIG (reference sequence). The CDR3 loop reads CAWDRQGFDNEQFF. CDR3 bases: TGTGCCTGGGATCGACAGGGATTCGACAATGAGCAGTTCTTC. The complete variable domain, with remaining parts taken from reference TRBV30 and TRBJ2-1, reads SQTIHQWPATLVQPVGSPLSLECTVEGTSNPNLYWYRQAAGRGLQLLFYSVGIGQISSEVPQNLSASRPQDRQFILSSKKLLLSDSGFYLCAWDRQGFDNEQFFGPGTRLTVL.

This chain links TRBV19 with TRBJ1-5; 8 bases agree with TRBD1. V lost 10 bases, J lost 4 bases, and 3 bases stayed unmatched. The CDR3 runs to 12 residues. CDR1 and CDR2 (germline): LNHDA, SQIVND (reference sequence). The CDR3 reads CATRQGNQPQHF. Here the CDR3 DNA reads TGTGCCACCCGACAGGGGAATCAGCCCCAGCATTTT.

This clone was found a few times. The chain employs TRBV18 and TRBJ1-2; a possible D gene is TRBD1 (5 bases). CDR3 size: 15 residues. Germline values: CDR1 KGHSH, CDR2 LQKENI. Trimming removed 0 bases at V and 6 bases at J, with 14 bases between. CDR3 sequence: CASSPPGQVRDGYTF. Written as DNA, the CDR3 is TGTGCCAGCTCACCACCCGGACAAGTCCGTGATGGCTACACCTTC.